This TCR beta chain was sequenced for a study of T-cell reconstitution after alpha-beta-depleted transplantation in children. Unique molecular identifiers were incorporated during preparation of the TCRbeta library. MiXCR, run by TCRdb on the PCR reads, gives a single entry per CDR3 protein. This sample has 800,000 to 1,000,000 distinct CDR3 sequences, with about 29% found just once. In the case of this clonotype: Its matching antigen is unknown.

Points from the study as a whole: Surviving thymic progenitors and recipient T cells were the source of high TCRbeta diversity at day 60 in some patients.

The sample in question was PBMCs, mostly from graft donor cells, obtained 360 days after TCRalphabeta/CD19-depleted stem cell transplant. This receptor was taken from a boy under two years old who had a stem cell transplant for SCID, so the T cells may come from the graft donor.

CDR3 coding DNA: TGCGCCAGCAGCCCCATCGGGACAGGGCATAATTCACCCCTCCACTTT. Its translation is CASSPIGTGHNSPLHF. V is TRBV4-1 and J is TRBJ1-6, with 9 nucleotides matching TRBD1. Germline values: CDR1 MGHRA, CDR2 YSYEKL. V lost 4 bases, J lost 5 bases, and 6 bases stayed unmatched. CDR3 length equals 16 residues.